A single sample is the source of the 15 T cell receptor beta chains below, sequenced in a study of spatial heterogeneity in lung cancer. Time point indicated: sample taken at primary tumor resection. Frozen PBMC, nontumor lung or tumor provided whole RNA, which was sequenced unsorted. Each CDR3 protein gets one entry after TCRdb re-called the 5' RACE reads with MiXCR. Of roughly 10,000 distinct CDR3 sequences in the sample, approximately 3.8% were seen once. Material: normal lung tissue next to the tumor, obtained at surgery. Source of these receptors: a male donor with early-stage non-small cell lung cancer.

This clonotype qualifies as medium-sized. This chain links TRBV4-3 with TRBJ1-5; TRBD1 matches 8 bases. Trimming took 3 bases from V and 6 from J; bases not matched to a gene: 4. Germline-derived CDR1 and CDR2 are LGHNA and YSLEER. The CDR3 consists of 14 residues. CDR3: CASSQDRVGQPQHF. DNA for the CDR3: TGCGCCAGCAGCCAGGACAGGGTTGGTCAGCCCCAGCATTTT.

This clonotype is judged medium-sized. The rearrangement uses TRBV7-3 and TRBJ2-3; D uncertain. V gave up 4 bases and J gave up 0 bases, with 11 bases separating them. Per the germline V gene, CDR1 is SGHTA and CDR2 is FQGTGA. The length of the CDR3 is 15 residues. The CDR3 here is CASSSSSYSTDTQYF. For the CDR3, the DNA is TGTGCCAGCAGCTCCTCCTCGTACAGCACAGATACGCAGTATTTT.

This clonotype was counted many times. The chain is built from TRBV2 and TRBJ1-2, with D uncertain. Germline CDR1 reads SNHLY; CDR2 reads FYNNEI. Trimming removed 7 bases at V and 2 bases at J, with 5 bases between. The CDR3 is made up of 11 amino acids. As DNA, the CDR3 is TGTGCCAGCAATCCCAACTATGGCTACACCTTC. Residues: CASNPNYGYTF.

By proportion, this clonotype is medium-sized. The chain carries TRBV28 and TRBJ1-5; no clear D gene. Between the trimmed V and J ends, which lost 6 bases and 5 bases, there was a span of 11 bases. Germline-derived CDR1 and CDR2 are MDHEN and SYDVKM. This CDR3 is built from 13 residues. Here the CDR3 reads CASSSTLYQPQHF. Here the CDR3 DNA reads TGTGCCAGCAGCTCTACCTTATATCAGCCCCAGCATTTT.

This chain joins TRBV6-2 or TRBV6-3 and TRBJ2-1; 11 bases align to TRBD1. CDR3 size: 17 residues. Germline V gives CDR1 MNHEY, CDR2 SVGEGT. The J segment lost 1 base and the V segment lost 2 bases, leaving 4 bases of the junction unmatched. The CDR3 region has the DNA TGTGCCAGCAGTTACCACGGGACAGGGGGGTCCTACAATGAGCAGTTCTTC. Translating gives CASSYHGTGGSYNEQFF.

There are many counts of this clonotype. The V and J genes are TRBV9 and TRBJ2-7; 8 nucleotides match TRBD2. The CDR3 length is 13 residues. Per germline, CDR1 SGDLS and CDR2 YYNGEE. Trimming took 4 bases from V and 3 from J; bases not matched to a gene: 3. CDR3 protein: CASSPGGVYEQYF. In DNA form, the CDR3 reads TGTGCCAGCAGCCCCGGGGGGGTCTACGAGCAGTACTTC.

This clonotype was seen repeatedly, ten times or more. The chain recombines TRBV28 with TRBJ1-6; TRBD1 agrees at 8 bases. The junction had 11 bases not matched to a gene; V was cut back by 7 bases and J by 9 bases. There are 15 residues in the CDR3. In germline, CDR1 is MDHEN, CDR2 SYDVKM. The CDR3 loop reads CASIPSGGAGSPLHF. In DNA form, the CDR3 reads TGTGCCAGCATTCCTTCAGGGGGCGCGGGTTCACCCCTCCACTTT.

This clonotype was picked up many times. The gene calls are TRBV18 and TRBJ2-4, with 7 bases aligning to TRBD1. The CDR3 loop spans 13 amino acids. V lost 10 bases and J lost 8; bases outside the gene matches: 11. Germline V gene data show CDR1 as KGHSH and CDR2 as LQKENI. In DNA, the CDR3 is TGTGCCATCGCCGTCAAACAGGGGCACATTCAGTACTTC. Translated, it gives CAIAVKQGHIQYF.

This clonotype counts as medium-sized. The rearrangement uses TRBV24-1 and TRBJ1-5; no definite D call. Germline lookup yields CDR1 KGHDR and CDR2 SFDVKD. V was clipped by 5 bases and J by 2 bases, with 3 bases between them. CDR3 length: 12 amino acids. The CDR3 spells CATSAGNQPQHF. The CDR3 DNA sequence: TGTGCCACCAGTGCCGGCAATCAGCCCCAGCATTTT.

This clonotype was seen ten or more times. The chain recombines TRBV30 with TRBJ2-1, with D possibly matching TRBD2 (6 bases). The CDR3 covers 15 residues. The germline CDR1 and CDR2 sequences are GTSNPN and SVGIG (reference sequence). V was cut by 2 bases and J by 2 bases, with 13 bases left in between. The DNA of the CDR3 is TGTGCCTGGAGTTCAATACGGAGGGCCTACAATGAGCAGTTCTTC. As protein: CAWSSIRRAYNEQFF.

Many counts were recorded for this clonotype. This chain uses TRBV14 with TRBJ2-7; 7 nucleotides line up with TRBD2. The CDR3 is 13 residues long. Germline CDR1 is SGHDN and CDR2 is FVKESK. Trimming cost V 1 base and J 6 bases; bases outside gene matches: 3. This CDR3 reads CASSQVTSSEQYF. The CDR3 DNA follows: TGTGCCAGCAGCCAAGTGACTAGCAGCGAGCAGTACTTC.

This clonotype has ten or more counts. The chain has TRBV6-5 and TRBJ2-7, with D tentatively TRBD1 or TRBD2 (5 bases each). Trimming took off 5 bases at V and 2 bases at J, with 16 bases between the two ends. The germline CDR1 and CDR2 sequences are MNHEY and SVGAGI. This CDR3 contains 15 residues. In DNA form, the CDR3 reads TGTGCCAGCAGTCCCGATGGGGGAGCGACCTACGAGCAGTACTTC. This translates into CASSPDGGATYEQYF.

This clonotype is medium-sized in the sample. The rearrangement links TRBV6-2 or TRBV6-3 to TRBJ2-2; perhaps TRBD1 as D (5 bases). Germline V gene lookup returns CDR1 MNHEY and CDR2 SVGEGT. Between the trimmed V and J ends, which lost 5 bases and 1 base, there was a span of 14 bases. The CDR3 runs 16 residues. The CDR3 sequence: CASSPTRTMNTGELFF. CDR3 DNA sequence: TGTGCCAGCAGTCCCACCCGGACAATGAACACCGGGGAGCTGTTTTTT.

This clonotype has a count of ten or more. Here the CDR3 DNA reads TGTGCCAGCAGCCAAGAGGTCCGGGCCTTGGGGACTGAAGCTTTCTTT. Amino acid sequence: CASSQEVRALGTEAFF. The V and J genes are TRBV4-2 and TRBJ1-1; D unclear. Trimming removed 0 bases from V and 5 bases from J, with 16 bases in between. The CDR3 is 16 amino acids. In germline, CDR1 is LGHNA, CDR2 YNFKEQ.

This clonotype was detected ten times or more. The J gene is TRBJ1-5, the V gene TRBV20-1, with D unresolved. In germline, CDR1 is DFQATT, CDR2 SNEGSKA (reference sequence). CDR3 size: 14 residues. The V and J ends lost 0 bases and 3 bases respectively, with 9 bases between them. The chain's CDR3 is CSARDGRINQPQHF. CDR3 nucleotides: TGCAGTGCTAGAGATGGCAGAATCAATCAGCCCCAGCATTTT.